The T cell receptor (beta chain) under discussion was sequenced for a study of CD8 T cells in ankylosing spondylitis. Whole-study results and caveats: Characteristic of ankylosing spondylitis blood, it appeared, was a TCR beta motif comprising several highly homologous variants. Disease-linked clones reportedly concentrated significantly in matched ankylosing spondylitis synovial fluid. Those disease-linked clones were CD8+; they were also relatively rare in peripheral blood.

TCRdb reprocessed the 5' RACE reads with MiXCR, giving one entry per CDR3 protein. The sample lists around 430,000 distinct CDR3 sequences, about 15% seen once, with approximately 1% in the top ten. V gave up 9 bases and J gave up 0 bases, with 15 bases separating them. The CDR3 runs 15 residues. The germline V gene has CDR1 SGHTA and CDR2 FQGTGA. The table lists this clonotype with a few counts. Its antigen is currently unknown. This sequence joins TRBV7-3 and TRBJ2-1; no clear D. What was sequenced was blood, either unsorted or a sorted T cell fraction (not recorded which). The TCR comes from a male donor with ankylosing spondylitis. The CDR3 is CASRLGPSSYNEQFF. For the CDR3, the DNA is TGTGCCAGTCGTCTAGGCCCTAGCTCCTACAATGAGCAGTTCTTC.